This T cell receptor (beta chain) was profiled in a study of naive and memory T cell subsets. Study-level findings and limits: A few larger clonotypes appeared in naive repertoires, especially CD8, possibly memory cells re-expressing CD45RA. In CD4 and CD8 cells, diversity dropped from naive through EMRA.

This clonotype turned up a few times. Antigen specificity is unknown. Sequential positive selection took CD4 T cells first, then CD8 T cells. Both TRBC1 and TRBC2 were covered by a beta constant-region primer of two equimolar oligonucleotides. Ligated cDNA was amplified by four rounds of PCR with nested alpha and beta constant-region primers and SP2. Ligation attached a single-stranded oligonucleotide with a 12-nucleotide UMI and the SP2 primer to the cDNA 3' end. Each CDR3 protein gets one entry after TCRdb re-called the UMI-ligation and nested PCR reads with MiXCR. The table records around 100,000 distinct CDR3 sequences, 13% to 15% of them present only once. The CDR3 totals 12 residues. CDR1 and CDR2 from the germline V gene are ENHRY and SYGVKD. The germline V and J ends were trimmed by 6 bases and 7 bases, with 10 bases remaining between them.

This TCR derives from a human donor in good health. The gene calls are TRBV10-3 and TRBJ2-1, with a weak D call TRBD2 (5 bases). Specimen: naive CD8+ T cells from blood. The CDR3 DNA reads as TGTGCCATCAGCACACCGGGGAATGAGCAGTTCTTC. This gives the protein CAISTPGNEQFF.